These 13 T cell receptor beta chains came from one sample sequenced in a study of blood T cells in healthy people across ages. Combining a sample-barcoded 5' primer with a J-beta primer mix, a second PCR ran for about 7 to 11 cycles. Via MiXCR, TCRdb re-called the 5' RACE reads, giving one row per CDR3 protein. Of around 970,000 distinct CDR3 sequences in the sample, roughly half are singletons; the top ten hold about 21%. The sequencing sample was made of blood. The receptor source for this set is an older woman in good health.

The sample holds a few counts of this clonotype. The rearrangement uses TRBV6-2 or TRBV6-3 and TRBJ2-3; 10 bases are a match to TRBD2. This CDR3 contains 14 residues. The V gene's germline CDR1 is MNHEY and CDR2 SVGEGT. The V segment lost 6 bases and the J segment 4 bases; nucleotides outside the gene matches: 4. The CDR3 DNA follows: TGTGCCAGCAGCAGCGGGAGGGTGTCAGATACGCAGTATTTT. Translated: CASSSGRVSDTQYF.

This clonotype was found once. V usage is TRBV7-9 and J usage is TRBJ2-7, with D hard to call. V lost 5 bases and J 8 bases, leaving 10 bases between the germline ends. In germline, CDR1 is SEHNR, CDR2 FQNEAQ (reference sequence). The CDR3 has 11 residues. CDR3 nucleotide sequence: TGTGCCAGCAGCGGCGAGACCCAGCAGTACTTC. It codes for CASSGETQQYF. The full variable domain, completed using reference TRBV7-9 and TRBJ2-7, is DTGVSQNPRHKITKRGQNVTFRCDPISEHNRLYWYRQTLGQGPEFLTYFQNEAQLEKSRLLSDRFSAERPKGSFSTLEIQRTEQGDSAMYLCASSGETQQYFGPGTRLTVT.

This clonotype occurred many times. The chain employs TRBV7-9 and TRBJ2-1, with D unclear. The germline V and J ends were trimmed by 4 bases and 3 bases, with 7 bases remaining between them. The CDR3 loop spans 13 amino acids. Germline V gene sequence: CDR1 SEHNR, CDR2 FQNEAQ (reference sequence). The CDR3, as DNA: TGTGCCAGCAGCTCGGCCCTCTACAATGAGCAGTTCTTC. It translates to CASSSALYNEQFF.

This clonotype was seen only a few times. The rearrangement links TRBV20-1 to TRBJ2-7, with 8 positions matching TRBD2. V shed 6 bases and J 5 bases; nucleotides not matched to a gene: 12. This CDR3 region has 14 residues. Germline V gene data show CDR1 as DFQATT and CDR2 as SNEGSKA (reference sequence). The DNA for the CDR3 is TGCAGTGCAGGGGGACTAGGACTTATCGACGAGCAGTACTTC. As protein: CSAGGLGLIDEQYF.

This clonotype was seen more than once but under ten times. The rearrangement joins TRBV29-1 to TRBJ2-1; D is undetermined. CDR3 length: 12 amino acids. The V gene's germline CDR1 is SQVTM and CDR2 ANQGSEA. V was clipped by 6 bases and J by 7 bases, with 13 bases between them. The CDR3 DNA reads TGCAGCGTGGTCATCTACTTGAATGAGCAGTTCTTC. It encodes CSVVIYLNEQFF.

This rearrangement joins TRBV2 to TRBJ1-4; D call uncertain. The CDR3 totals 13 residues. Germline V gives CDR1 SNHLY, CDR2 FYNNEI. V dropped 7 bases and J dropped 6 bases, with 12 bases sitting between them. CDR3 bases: TGTGCCAGCACGACCTGGCGGGATGAAAAACTGTTTTTT. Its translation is CASTTWRDEKLFF.

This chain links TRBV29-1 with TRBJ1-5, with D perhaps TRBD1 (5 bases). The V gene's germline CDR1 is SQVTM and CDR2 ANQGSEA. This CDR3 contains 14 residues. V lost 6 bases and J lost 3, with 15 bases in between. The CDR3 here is CSVVDNTNNQPQHF. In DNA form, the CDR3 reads TGCAGCGTGGTGGACAACACCAACAATCAGCCCCAGCATTTT. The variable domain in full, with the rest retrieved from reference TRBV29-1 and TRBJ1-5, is SAVISQKPSRDICQRGTSLTIQCQVDSQVTMMFWYRQQPGQSLTLIATANQGSEATYESGFVIDKFPISRPNLTFSTLTVSNMSPEDSSIYLCSVVDNTNNQPQHFGDGTRLSIL.

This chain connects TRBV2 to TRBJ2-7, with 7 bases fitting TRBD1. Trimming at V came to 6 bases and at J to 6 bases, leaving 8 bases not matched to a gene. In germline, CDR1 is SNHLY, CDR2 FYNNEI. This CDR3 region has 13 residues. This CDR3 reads CASRRGQKREQYF. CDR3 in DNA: TGTGCCAGCAGGAGGGGACAGAAGCGCGAGCAGTACTTC.

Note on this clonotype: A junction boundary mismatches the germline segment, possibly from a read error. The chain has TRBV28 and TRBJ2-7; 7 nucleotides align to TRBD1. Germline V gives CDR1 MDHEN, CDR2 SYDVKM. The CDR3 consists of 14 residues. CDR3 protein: CACRGQPLGYEQYF. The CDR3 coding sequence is TGTGCCTGCAGGGGACAGCCACTCGGGTACGAGCAGTACTTC.

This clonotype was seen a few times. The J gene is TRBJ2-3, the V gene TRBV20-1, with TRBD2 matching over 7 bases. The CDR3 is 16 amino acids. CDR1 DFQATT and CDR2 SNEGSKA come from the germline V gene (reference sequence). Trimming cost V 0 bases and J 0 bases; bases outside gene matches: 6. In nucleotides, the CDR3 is TGCAGTGCTAGAGATCTCCTAGCGGAGAGCACAGATACGCAGTATTTT. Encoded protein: CSARDLLAESTDTQYF.

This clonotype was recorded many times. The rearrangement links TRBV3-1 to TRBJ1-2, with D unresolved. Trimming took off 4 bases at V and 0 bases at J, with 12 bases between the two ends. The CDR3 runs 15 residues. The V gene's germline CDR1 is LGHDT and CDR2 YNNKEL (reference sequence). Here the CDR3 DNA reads TGTGCCAGCAGCCCCTCGATAGGGCCTAACTATGGCTACACCTTC. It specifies CASSPSIGPNYGYTF.

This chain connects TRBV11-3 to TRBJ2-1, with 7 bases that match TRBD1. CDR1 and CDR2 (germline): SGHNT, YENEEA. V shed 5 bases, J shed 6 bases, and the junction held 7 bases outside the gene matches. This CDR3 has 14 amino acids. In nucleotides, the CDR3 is TGTGCCAGCAGCCGGGACAGTAGTATCAATGAGCAGTTCTTC. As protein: CASSRDSSINEQFF.

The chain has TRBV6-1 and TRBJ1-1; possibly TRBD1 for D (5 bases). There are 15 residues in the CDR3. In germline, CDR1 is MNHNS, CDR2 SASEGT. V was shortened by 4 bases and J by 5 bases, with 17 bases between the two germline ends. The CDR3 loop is CASSARGERNTEAFF. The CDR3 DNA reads TGTGCCAGCAGTGCCCGGGGGGAAAGGAATACTGAAGCTTTCTTT.